This T cell receptor (beta chain) is from a study of blood T cell repertoires in COVID-19. The protocol was immunoSEQ multiplex PCR, while the TCRdb copy is restricted to in-frame clones and leaves out a portion. The data hold 130,000 to 150,000 clones, with roughly 90% observed a single time. The CDR3 loop spans 15 amino acids. In germline, CDR1 is KGHSH, CDR2 LQKENI. The junction had 6 bases not matched to a gene; V was cut back by 5 bases and J by 4 bases. The source is a woman aged 25-40 years with acute COVID-19. This chain connects TRBV18 to TRBJ2-5; 11 nucleotides agree with TRBD1. Material: PBMCs or T cells enriched from blood (not recorded which). The DNA for the CDR3 is TGTGCCAGCTCATGGGCGGACAGGGGGCGAGAGACCCAGTACTTC. Translation: CASSWADRGRETQYF.